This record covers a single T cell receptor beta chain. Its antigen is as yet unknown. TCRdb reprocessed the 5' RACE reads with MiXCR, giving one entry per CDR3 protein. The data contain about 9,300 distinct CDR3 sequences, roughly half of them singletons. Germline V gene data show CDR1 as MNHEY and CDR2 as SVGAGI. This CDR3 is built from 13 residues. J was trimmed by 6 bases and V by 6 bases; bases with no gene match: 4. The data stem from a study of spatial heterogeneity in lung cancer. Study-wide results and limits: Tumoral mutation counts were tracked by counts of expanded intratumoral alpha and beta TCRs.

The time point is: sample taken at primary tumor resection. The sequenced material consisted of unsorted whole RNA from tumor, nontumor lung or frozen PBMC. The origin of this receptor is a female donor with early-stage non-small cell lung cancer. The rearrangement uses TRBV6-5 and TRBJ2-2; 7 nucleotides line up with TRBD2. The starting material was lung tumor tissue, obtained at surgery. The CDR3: CASRRAGAGELFF. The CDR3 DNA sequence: TGTGCCAGCAGGCGGGCGGGGGCCGGGGAGCTGTTTTTT.